A single sample is the source of the 30 T cell receptor beta chains below, sequenced in a study of Graves' ophthalmopathy and Graves' hyperthyroidism. Beta-chain TCR CDR3 regions were amplified from RNA transcripts. RT-PCR was first run with HTBI primers, then multiplex PCR in a second round. MiXCR was run by TCRdb on the multiplex PCR reads, yielding one entry per CDR3 protein. Seen here are 200,000 to 300,000 distinct CDR3 sequences, roughly 50% observed once, and the top ten hold less than 60%. Sequencing was done on a sample of peripheral blood. The receptors were sampled from an adult man with Graves' ophthalmopathy.

The chain is built from TRBV7-9 and TRBJ1-6; the match to TRBD1 covers 8 bases. This CDR3 contains 17 residues. The germline gives CDR1 SEHNR, CDR2 FQNEAQ (reference sequence). Trimming took 4 bases from V and 8 from J; bases not matched to a gene: 13. CDR3 sequence: CASSSPLPGQGDSPLHF. The CDR3 bases are TGTGCCAGCAGCTCCCCCCTCCCCGGACAGGGTGATTCACCCCTCCACTTT.

V gene TRBV10-3 combines with J gene TRBJ2-7; D is perhaps TRBD2 (6 bases). This CDR3 is 14 amino acids long. Germline CDR1 ENHRY, CDR2 SYGVKD. V lost 10 bases and J 3 bases, leaving 19 bases between the germline ends. CDR3 residues: CASGTRAGFYEQYF. The CDR3 DNA follows: TGTGCCAGCGGGACCCGGGCGGGGTTCTACGAGCAGTACTTC.

The rearrangement joins TRBV2 to TRBJ1-1; unclear D gene. The germline V and J ends were trimmed by 3 bases and 5 bases, with 16 bases remaining between them. CDR3 length: 15 residues. Germline CDR1 reads SNHLY; CDR2 reads FYNNEI. The CDR3 DNA is TGTGCCAGCAGTGAGGCTGGGGTCCGGAGTACTGAAGCTTTCTTT. It is translated as CASSEAGVRSTEAFF.

This clonotype was detected many times. DNA of the CDR3: TGTGCCTCTGGAGGGGGGGCTTATGGGGCCAACGTCCTGACTTTC. Amino acids: CASGGGAYGANVLTF. The genes are TRBV10-3 and TRBJ2-6; maybe TRBD2 (7 bases). In germline, CDR1 is ENHRY, CDR2 SYGVKD. V was pared by 11 bases and J by 3 bases, with 17 bases between. This CDR3 is 15 amino acids long.

This clonotype has just a few counts. This chain connects TRBV5-1 to TRBJ1-1; D is uncertain. Trimming removed 0 bases at V and 0 bases at J, with 6 bases between. The CDR3 has 14 residues. CDR1 SGHRS and CDR2 YFSETQ come from the germline V gene. In nucleotides, the CDR3 is TGCGCCAGCAGCTTGGGGTCCATGAACACTGAAGCTTTCTTT. As protein: CASSLGSMNTEAFF.

The chain couples TRBV7-9 to TRBJ1-4, with a tentative D call TRBD1 (5 bases). The CDR3 has 15 residues. The germline V gene has CDR1 SEHNR and CDR2 FQNEAQ (reference sequence). V was shortened by 3 bases and J by 10 bases, with 18 bases between the two germline ends. CDR3 loop: CASSFASGPGGKLFF. The CDR3 DNA sequence: TGTGCCAGCAGCTTTGCCTCGGGACCGGGGGGAAAACTGTTTTTT.

The rearrangement uses TRBV7-2 and TRBJ2-7; TRBD1 matches at 8 bases. This CDR3 is 13 amino acids long. Germline V lookup: CDR1 SGHTA, CDR2 FQGNSA. The trim removed 5 bases at V and 6 bases at J, leaving 6 bases unmatched. CDR3 loop: CASSADRVSEQYF. In DNA form, the CDR3 reads TGTGCCAGCAGCGCGGACAGGGTCAGCGAGCAGTACTTC. The full variable domain, in which reference TRBV7-2 and TRBJ2-7 provide the parts outside the CDR3, is GAGVSQSPSNKVTEKGKDVELRCDPISGHTALYWYRQSLGQGLEFLIYFQGNSAPDKSGLPSDRFSAERTGGSVSTLTIQRTQQEDSAVYLCASSADRVSEQYFGPGTRLTVT.

This clonotype was seen repeatedly, ten times or more. V gene TRBV6-4 combines with J gene TRBJ2-2; a possible D gene is TRBD1 (6 bases). In germline, CDR1 is MRHNA, CDR2 SNTAGT. Trimming stripped 4 bases from V and 3 bases from J, with 6 bases between. This CDR3 has 13 residues. CDR3 nucleotide sequence: TGTGCCAGCAGTGCAGGGGACACCGGGGAGCTGTTTTTT. Its translation: CASSAGDTGELFF.

The chain links TRBV29-1 to TRBJ1-2; D call uncertain. Trimming removed 8 bases from V and 2 bases from J, with 15 bases in between. CDR1 is SQVTM and CDR2 is ANQGSEA in the germline V gene. The CDR3 runs to 13 residues. CDR3 protein: CSLILAENYGYTF. In DNA, the CDR3 is TGCAGCCTCATCCTTGCAGAAAACTATGGCTACACCTTC. Full variable domain (rest looked up from reference TRBV29-1 and TRBJ1-2): SAVISQKPSRDICQRGTSLTIQCQVDSQVTMMFWYRQQPGQSLTLIATANQGSEATYESGFVIDKFPISRPNLTFSTLTVSNMSPEDSSIYLCSLILAENYGYTFGSGTRLTVV.

This clonotype came up a few times. The V gene is TRBV2, the J gene TRBJ2-7; D unclear. Germline V gives CDR1 SNHLY, CDR2 FYNNEI. Trimming stripped 8 bases from V and 7 bases from J, with 9 bases between. The length of the CDR3 is 10 residues. CDR3 sequence reads: CASGVGEQYF. The CDR3 DNA reads as TGTGCCAGCGGAGTGGGGGAGCAGTACTTC.

This chain uses TRBV7-8 with TRBJ2-7; perhaps TRBD2 as D (5 bases). Germline CDR1 is SGHVS and CDR2 is FQNEAQ. This CDR3 has 13 residues. V lost 5 bases, J lost 2 bases, and 10 bases lay in between. As DNA, the CDR3 is TGTGCCAGCAGCCCTGTAGCGACCTACGAGCAGTACTTC. This codes for CASSPVATYEQYF.

Written as DNA, the CDR3 is TGTGCCAGCAGCCAGACAGGGAGACGGGACTATGGCTACACCTTC. Protein product: CASSQTGRRDYGYTF. The chain is built from TRBV4-2 and TRBJ1-2, with TRBD1 matching over 7 bases. J was trimmed by 3 bases and V by 3 bases; bases with no gene match: 7. CDR1 and CDR2 (germline): LGHNA, YNFKEQ. The CDR3 runs 15 residues.

The chain employs TRBV11-2 and TRBJ2-2; D gene ambiguous. Per germline, CDR1 SGHAT and CDR2 FQNNGV. The CDR3 has 13 residues. With 7 bases removed from V and 3 bases from J, the gap between germline ends came to 9 bases. The CDR3 sequence is CASTDGYTGELFF. CDR3 in DNA: TGTGCCAGCACGGACGGCTACACCGGGGAGCTGTTTTTT.

A few counts support this clonotype. This chain links TRBV20-1 with TRBJ2-7; D ambiguous. Germline CDR1 reads DFQATT; CDR2 reads SNEGSKA (reference sequence). Trimming cost V 0 bases and J 3 bases, with 12 bases left between them. CDR3 length: 14 residues. CDR3 sequence reads: CSARDRSTRYEQYF. Here the CDR3 DNA reads TGCAGTGCTAGAGATCGAAGCACTCGCTACGAGCAGTACTTC.

The chain recombines TRBV10-2 with TRBJ2-5, with D hard to call. With 3 bases removed from V and 2 bases from J, the gap between germline ends came to 10 bases. The CDR3 has 14 amino acids. Germline V gives CDR1 WSHSY, CDR2 SAAADI. Written as DNA, the CDR3 is TGCGCCAGCAGTGACTACAGCGCTCAAGAGACCCAGTACTTC. It encodes CASSDYSAQETQYF.

In DNA form, the CDR3 reads TGCGCCAGCGAAGGGACAGAGGGAAGTTACGAGCAGTACTTC. This codes for CASEGTEGSYEQYF. This chain connects TRBV5-1 to TRBJ2-7, with TRBD1 identical over 7 bases. This CDR3 has 14 amino acids. After removal of 7 bases from V and 4 bases from J, the junction contained 11 bases not matched to a gene. Germline V CDR1 and CDR2: SGHRS, YFSETQ.

CDR3 sequence reads: CASSLVGGRKEQYF. DNA of the CDR3: TGTGCCAGCAGCTTGGTCGGGGGCAGGAAGGAGCAGTACTTC. This sequence joins TRBV7-3 and TRBJ2-7; D is possibly TRBD1 or TRBD2 (6 bases each). Per the germline V gene, CDR1 is SGHTA and CDR2 is FQGTGA. The CDR3 has 14 amino acids. V lost 3 bases to trimming and J lost 7 bases, with 16 bases between them.

The chain uses TRBV12-3 or TRBV12-4 and TRBJ1-1; no definite D call. CDR3 size: 13 residues. The ends were cut back, 5 bases at V and 0 bases at J, with 7 bases in the middle. This CDR3 reads CASSLDMNTEAFF. DNA of the CDR3: TGTGCCAGCAGTCTAGACATGAACACTGAAGCTTTCTTT.

The chain joins TRBV20-1 to TRBJ2-7; 14 bases line up with TRBD2. The CDR3 extends over 14 amino acids. With 6 bases clipped from V and 6 bases from J, the junction kept 7 bases outside the gene matches. Per the germline V gene, CDR1 is DFQATT and CDR2 is SNEGSKA (reference sequence). CDR3 sequence (DNA): TGCAGTGCCCCGACTAGCGGGAGGGCCGCCGAGCAGTACTTC. Its translation is CSAPTSGRAAEQYF.

The V gene is TRBV24-1, the J gene TRBJ1-2; no firm D call. Germline CDR1 is KGHDR and CDR2 is SFDVKD. The ends were cut back, 10 bases at V and 3 bases at J, with 11 bases in the middle. This CDR3 is 12 amino acids long. The CDR3 DNA is TGTGCCACTACCCGAACGGACTATGGCTACACCTTC. Encoded protein: CATTRTDYGYTF.

The V and J genes are TRBV7-9 and TRBJ2-5, with 7 nucleotides matching TRBD1. The CDR3 is 15 residues long. Unmatched junction bases numbered 12, after V lost 6 bases and J lost 5 bases. Looked up from germline, CDR1 is SEHNR and CDR2 is FQNEAQ (reference sequence). Here the CDR3 reads CASSTDRVAQETQYF. DNA of the CDR3: TGTGCCAGCAGTACAGACAGGGTCGCGCAGGAGACCCAGTACTTC. The complete variable domain, with remaining parts taken from reference TRBV7-9 and TRBJ2-5, reads DTGVSQNPRHKITKRGQNVTFRCDPISEHNRLYWYRQTLGQGPEFLTYFQNEAQLEKSRLLSDRFSAERPKGSFSTLEIQRTEQGDSAMYLCASSTDRVAQETQYFGPGTRLLVL.

CDR3 nucleotides: TGCGCCAGCAGAGACAGGGGGCTTGGAGAAAAACTGTTTTTT. This sequence encodes CASRDRGLGEKLFF. The chain recombines TRBV4-1 with TRBJ1-4, with 10 nucleotides matching TRBD1. This CDR3 has 14 amino acids. Germline lookup yields CDR1 MGHRA and CDR2 YSYEKL. V lost 6 bases to trimming and J lost 8 bases; unmatched junction nucleotides: 6.

This clonotype was detected many times. The chain links TRBV25-1 to TRBJ2-5, with unresolved D. This CDR3 contains 10 residues. Trimming cost V 8 bases and J 3 bases, with 4 bases left between them. CDR1 is MGHDK, CDR2 SYGVNS, per germline. DNA for the CDR3: TGTGCCAGCTACAAAGAGACCCAGTACTTC. It codes for CASYKETQYF. Full variable domain (remainder filled in from reference TRBV25-1 and TRBJ2-5): EADIYQTPRYLVIGTGKKITLECSQTMGHDKMYWYQQDPGMELHLIHYSYGVNSTEKGDLSSESTVSRIRTEHFPLTLESARPSHTSQYLCASYKETQYFGPGTRLLVL.

This clonotype was counted a few times. J is TRBJ1-2 and V is TRBV12-3 or TRBV12-4, with TRBD1 matching 11 bases. V shed 4 bases and J 2 bases; nucleotides not matched to a gene: 9. CDR3 size: 17 residues. The CDR3 region has the DNA TGTGCCAGCAGTTCCAGGACAGGGGGCCCTAGCAACTATGGCTACACCTTC. Amino acids: CASSSRTGGPSNYGYTF.

This clonotype has only a few counts. The chain uses TRBV7-6 and TRBJ2-6; the D is unclear. The CDR3 covers 12 residues. Germline V gene lookup returns CDR1 SGHVS and CDR2 FNYEAQ. V lost 9 bases to trimming and J lost 0 bases, with 3 bases between them. The CDR3 is CASHSGANVLTF. The CDR3 DNA follows: TGTGCCAGTCACTCTGGGGCCAACGTCCTGACTTTC.

Regarding this clonotype: At one end, the junction sequence differs from germline, possibly due to a read error. This sequence joins TRBV7-7 and TRBJ2-2, with D perhaps matching TRBD1 (5 bases). The CDR3 is 16 amino acids. Germline loops: CDR1 SSHAT, CDR2 FNYEAQ (reference sequence). CDR3 DNA: TGTGCTAGCAGCTTAGGGGCAACGGCGAACACCGGGGAGCTGTTTTTT. It specifies CASSLGATANTGELFF.

The chain carries TRBV5-8 and TRBJ1-2, with TRBD1 matching over 8 bases. In germline, CDR1 is SGHTS, CDR2 YDEGEE. The V gene end was trimmed by 4 bases and the J gene end by 3 bases; junction bases not matched to a gene: 14. The CDR3 runs 17 residues. This CDR3 reads CASSLSRDRTGDYGYTF. The CDR3 coding sequence is TGTGCCAGCAGCCTGTCCCGGGACAGGACCGGGGACTATGGCTACACCTTC.

This sequence joins TRBV2 and TRBJ1-6; D may be TRBD1 (6 bases). The germline gives CDR1 SNHLY, CDR2 FYNNEI. The CDR3 extends over 15 amino acids. With 7 bases removed from V and 7 bases from J, the gap between germline ends came to 17 bases. The CDR3, as DNA: TGTGCCAGCATCTCGCGGACGGGACACAATTCACCCCTCCACTTT. Translation: CASISRTGHNSPLHF.

This clonotype was observed once. This chain links TRBV2 with TRBJ2-2; 14 bases agree with TRBD2. V lost 5 bases and J lost 9; bases outside the gene matches: 8. The CDR3 contains 16 residues. Germline CDR1 and CDR2: SNHLY and FYNNEI. CDR3 in amino acids: CASSLWTSGGPRELFF. In DNA form, the CDR3 reads TGTGCCAGCAGTCTTTGGACTAGCGGGGGGCCCCGGGAGCTGTTTTTT.

The gene calls are TRBV11-2 and TRBJ1-6; weak D call: TRBD1 (6 bases). Germline CDR1 reads SGHAT; CDR2 reads FQNNGV. This CDR3 spans 15 amino acids. V was pared by 0 bases and J by 9 bases, with 12 bases between. In DNA, the CDR3 is TGTGCCAGCAGCTTAGAATCAGGGGATTCTTCACCCCTCCACTTT. As protein: CASSLESGDSSPLHF.